This T cell receptor beta chain emerged from a study of technical replicates of blood from a handful of donors. Method: immunoSEQ multiplex PCR; TCRdb's copy keeps in-frame clones and lacks some. Of fewer than 15,000 clones listed, more than 75% were seen once; the top ten hold over 9.5%. This clone was detected only a few times. Sequenced: PBMCs. This clonotype was sampled from a human donor in good health.

The CDR3 nucleotides are TGTGCCAGCAGGCGACTAGCGGACACCGGGGAGCTGTTTTTT. It encodes CASRRLADTGELFF. The rearrangement joins TRBV25-1 to TRBJ2-2; 9 nucleotides agree with TRBD2. V shed 6 bases, J shed 3 bases, and the junction held 2 bases outside the gene matches. The germline V gene encodes CDR1 MGHDK and CDR2 SYGVNS. This CDR3 comprises 14 residues.